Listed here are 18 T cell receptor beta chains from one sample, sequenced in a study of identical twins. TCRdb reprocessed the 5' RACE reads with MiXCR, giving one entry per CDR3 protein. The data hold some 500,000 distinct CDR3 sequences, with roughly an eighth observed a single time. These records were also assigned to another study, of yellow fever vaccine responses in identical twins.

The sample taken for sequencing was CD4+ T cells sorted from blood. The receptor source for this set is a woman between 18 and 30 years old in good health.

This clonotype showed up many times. The CDR3 DNA sequence: TGTGCCAGCAGCCCTGATCCTGCTCAGCCCCAGCATTTT. It codes for CASSPDPAQPQHF. The V call is TRBV16, the J call TRBJ1-5; no clear D gene. With 4 bases removed from V and 6 bases from J, the gap between germline ends came to 10 bases. In germline, CDR1 is KGHSY, CDR2 FQNENV. The CDR3 is made up of 13 amino acids.

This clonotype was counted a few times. This CDR3 reads CATSDPPRTGVDTQYF. In DNA form, the CDR3 reads TGTGCCACCAGTGACCCTCCTAGGACAGGGGTAGATACGCAGTATTTT. This chain links TRBV24-1 with TRBJ2-3, with TRBD1 matching 9 bases. The V gene's germline CDR1 is KGHDR and CDR2 SFDVKD. Germline trimming cut 4 bases from V and 5 bases from J; bases unmatched to any gene: 9. This CDR3 region has 16 residues.

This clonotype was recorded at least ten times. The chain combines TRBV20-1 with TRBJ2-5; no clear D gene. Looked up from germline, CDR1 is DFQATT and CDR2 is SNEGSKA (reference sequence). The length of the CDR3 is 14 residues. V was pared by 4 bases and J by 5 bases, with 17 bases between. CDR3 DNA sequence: TGCAGTGCTAAAGTGGGTGGCGTCTCGGAGACCCAGTACTTC. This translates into CSAKVGGVSETQYF.

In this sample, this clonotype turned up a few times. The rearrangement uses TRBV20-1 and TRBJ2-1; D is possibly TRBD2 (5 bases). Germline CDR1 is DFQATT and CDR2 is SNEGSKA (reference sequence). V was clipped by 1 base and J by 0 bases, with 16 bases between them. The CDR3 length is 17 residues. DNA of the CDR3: TGCAGTGCTAGAGGGCTTAGCGCGGAGAGCTCCTACAATGAGCAGTTCTTC. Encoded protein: CSARGLSAESSYNEQFF.

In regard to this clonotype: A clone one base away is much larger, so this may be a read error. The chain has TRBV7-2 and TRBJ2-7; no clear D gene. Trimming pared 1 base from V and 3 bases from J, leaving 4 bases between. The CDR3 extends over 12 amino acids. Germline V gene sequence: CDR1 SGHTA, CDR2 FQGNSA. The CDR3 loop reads CASSLEYYEQYF. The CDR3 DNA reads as TGTGCCAGCAGCTTAGAGTACTACGAGCAGTACTTC. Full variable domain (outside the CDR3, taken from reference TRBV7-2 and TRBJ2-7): GAGVSQSPSNKVTEKGKDVELRCDPISGHTALYWYRQSLGQGLEFLIYFQGNSAPDKSGLPSDRFSAERTGGSVSTLTIQRTQQEDSAVYLCASSLEYYEQYFGPGTRLTVT.

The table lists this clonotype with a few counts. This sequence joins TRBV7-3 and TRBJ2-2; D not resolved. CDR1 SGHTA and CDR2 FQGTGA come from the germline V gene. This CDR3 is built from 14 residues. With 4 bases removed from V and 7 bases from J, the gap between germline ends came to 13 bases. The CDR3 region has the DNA TGTGCCAGCAGCTCCATCCTCGGATTCGGGGAGCTGTTTTTT. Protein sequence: CASSSILGFGELFF.

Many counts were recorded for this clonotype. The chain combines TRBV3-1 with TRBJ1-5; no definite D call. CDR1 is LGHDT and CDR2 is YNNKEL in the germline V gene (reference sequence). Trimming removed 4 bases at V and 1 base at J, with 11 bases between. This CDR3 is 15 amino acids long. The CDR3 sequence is CASSPTKKSNQPQHF. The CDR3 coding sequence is TGTGCCAGCAGCCCAACGAAGAAAAGCAATCAGCCCCAGCATTTT. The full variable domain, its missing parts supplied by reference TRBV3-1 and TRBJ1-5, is DTAVSQTPKYLVTQMGNDKSIKCEQNLGHDTMYWYKQDSKKFLKIMFSYNNKELIINETVPNRFSPKSPDKAHLNLHINSLELGDSAVYFCASSPTKKSNQPQHFGDGTRLSIL.

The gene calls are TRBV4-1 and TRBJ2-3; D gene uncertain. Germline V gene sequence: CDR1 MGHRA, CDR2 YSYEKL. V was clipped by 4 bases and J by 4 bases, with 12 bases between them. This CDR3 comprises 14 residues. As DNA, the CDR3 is TGCGCCAGCAGCCCAGGCCCGACGGCAGATACGCAGTATTTT. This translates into CASSPGPTADTQYF.

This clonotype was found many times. For the CDR3, the DNA is TGCAGTGCTAGAGTACTCCTCAACTACGAGCAGTACTTC. The encoded protein is CSARVLLNYEQYF. This sequence joins TRBV20-1 and TRBJ2-7, with unresolved D. Trimming pared 1 base from V and 3 bases from J, leaving 10 bases between. The CDR3 runs to 13 residues. In germline, CDR1 is DFQATT, CDR2 SNEGSKA (reference sequence).

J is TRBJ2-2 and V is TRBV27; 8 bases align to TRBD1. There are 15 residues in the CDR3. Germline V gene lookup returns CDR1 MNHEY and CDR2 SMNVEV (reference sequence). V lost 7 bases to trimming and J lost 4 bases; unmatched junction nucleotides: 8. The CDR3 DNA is TGTGCCAGCACGGGACAGGCGGCCGGCACCGGGGAGCTGTTTTTT. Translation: CASTGQAAGTGELFF.

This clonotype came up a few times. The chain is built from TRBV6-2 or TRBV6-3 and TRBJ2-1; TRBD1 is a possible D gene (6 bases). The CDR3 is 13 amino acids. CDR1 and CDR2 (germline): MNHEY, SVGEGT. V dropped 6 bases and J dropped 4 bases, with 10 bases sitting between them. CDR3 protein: CASRSQGYNEQFF. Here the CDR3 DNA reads TGTGCCAGCAGGTCGCAGGGGTACAATGAGCAGTTCTTC.

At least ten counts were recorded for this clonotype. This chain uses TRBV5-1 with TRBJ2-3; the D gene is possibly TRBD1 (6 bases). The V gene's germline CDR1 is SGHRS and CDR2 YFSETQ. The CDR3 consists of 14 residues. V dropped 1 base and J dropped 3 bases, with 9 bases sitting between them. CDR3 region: CASSLQGRTDTQYF. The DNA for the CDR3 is TGCGCCAGCAGCTTGCAGGGGAGAACAGATACGCAGTATTTT.

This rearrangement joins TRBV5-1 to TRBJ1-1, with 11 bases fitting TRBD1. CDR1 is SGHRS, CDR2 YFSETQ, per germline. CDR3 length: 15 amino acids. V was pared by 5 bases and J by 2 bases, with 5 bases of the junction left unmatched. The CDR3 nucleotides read TGCGCCAGCAGACCTGGACAGGGGGCCAACACTGAAGCTTTCTTT. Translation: CASRPGQGANTEAFF.

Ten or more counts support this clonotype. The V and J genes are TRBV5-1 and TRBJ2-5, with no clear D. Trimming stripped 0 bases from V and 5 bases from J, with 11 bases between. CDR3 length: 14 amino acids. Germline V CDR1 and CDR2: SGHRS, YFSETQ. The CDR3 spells CASSLGPTTETQYF. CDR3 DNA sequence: TGCGCCAGCAGCTTGGGACCCACCACGGAGACCCAGTACTTC.

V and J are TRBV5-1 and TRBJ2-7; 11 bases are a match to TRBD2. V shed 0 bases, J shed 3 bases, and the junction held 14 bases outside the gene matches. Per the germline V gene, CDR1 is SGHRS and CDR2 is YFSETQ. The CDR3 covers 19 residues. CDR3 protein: CASSLAVLAGGPTIYEQYF. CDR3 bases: TGCGCCAGCAGCTTGGCCGTTCTAGCGGGGGGCCCAACTATCTACGAGCAGTACTTC. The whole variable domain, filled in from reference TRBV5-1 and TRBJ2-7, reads KAGVTQTPRYLIKTRGQQVTLSCSPISGHRSVSWYQQTPGQGLQFLFEYFSETQRNKGNFPGRFSGRQFSNSRSEMNVSTLELGDSALYLCASSLAVLAGGPTIYEQYFGPGTRLTVT.

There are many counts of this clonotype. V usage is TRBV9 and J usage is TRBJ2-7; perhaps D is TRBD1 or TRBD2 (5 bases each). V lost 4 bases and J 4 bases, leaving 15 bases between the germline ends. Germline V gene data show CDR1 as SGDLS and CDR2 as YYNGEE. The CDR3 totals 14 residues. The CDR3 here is CASSRDLAGYEQYF. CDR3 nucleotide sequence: TGTGCCAGCAGCCGGGACCTAGCTGGTTACGAGCAGTACTTC.

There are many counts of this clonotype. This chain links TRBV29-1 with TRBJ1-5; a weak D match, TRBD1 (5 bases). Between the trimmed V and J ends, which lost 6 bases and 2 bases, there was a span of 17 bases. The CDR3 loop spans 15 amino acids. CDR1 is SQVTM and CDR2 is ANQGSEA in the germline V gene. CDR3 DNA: TGCAGCGTACTCACAGGCGGAGGCGGCAATCAGCCCCAGCATTTT. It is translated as CSVLTGGGGNQPQHF.

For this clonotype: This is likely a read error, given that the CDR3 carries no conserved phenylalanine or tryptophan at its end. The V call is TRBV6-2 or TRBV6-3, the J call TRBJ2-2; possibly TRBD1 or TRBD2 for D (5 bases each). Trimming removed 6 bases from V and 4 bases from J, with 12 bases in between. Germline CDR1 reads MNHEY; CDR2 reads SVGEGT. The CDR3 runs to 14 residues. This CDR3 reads CASSQTGGTGELFS. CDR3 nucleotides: TGTGCCAGCAGCCAAACAGGAGGCACCGGGGAGCTGTTTTCT.